This T cell receptor beta chain was captured in a study of T cell responses to AZD1222 COVID-19 vaccine. Germline CDR1 SGHVS, CDR2 FQNEAQ. The CDR3 extends over 12 amino acids. As for this clone: At one end the junction does not follow the germline gene, possibly because of a read error.

Profiled with immunoSEQ multiplex PCR; TCRdb holds only in-frame clones, not every one. The sample holds approximately 70,000 clones, 65% to 85% seen once. The chain combines TRBV7-8 with TRBJ1-2, with 8 nucleotides matching TRBD1. This receptor was obtained from an adult in good health. The sequenced sample was peripheral blood, obtained on day 0 of AZD1222 vaccination. This chain's CDR3 is CASSSGRDRFNF. In DNA, the CDR3 is TGTGCCAGCAGCTCCGGACGGGACAGGTTCAATTTC.